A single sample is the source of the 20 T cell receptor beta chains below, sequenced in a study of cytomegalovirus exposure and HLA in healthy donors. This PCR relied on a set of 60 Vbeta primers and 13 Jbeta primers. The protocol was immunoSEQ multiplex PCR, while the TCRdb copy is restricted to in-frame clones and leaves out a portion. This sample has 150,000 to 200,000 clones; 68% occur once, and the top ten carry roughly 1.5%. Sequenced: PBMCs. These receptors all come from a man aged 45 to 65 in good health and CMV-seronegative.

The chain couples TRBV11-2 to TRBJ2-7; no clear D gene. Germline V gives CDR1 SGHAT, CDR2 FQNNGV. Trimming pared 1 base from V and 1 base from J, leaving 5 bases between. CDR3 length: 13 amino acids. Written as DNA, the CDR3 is TGTGCCAGCAGCTTAGGGCCTTCCTACGAGCAGTACTTC. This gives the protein CASSLGPSYEQYF.

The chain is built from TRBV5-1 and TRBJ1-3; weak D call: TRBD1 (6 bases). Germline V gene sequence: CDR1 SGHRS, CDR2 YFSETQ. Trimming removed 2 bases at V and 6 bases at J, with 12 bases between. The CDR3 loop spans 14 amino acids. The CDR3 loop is CASSFLNRENTIYF. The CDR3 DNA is TGCGCCAGCAGCTTCTTAAACAGGGAAAACACCATATATTTT.

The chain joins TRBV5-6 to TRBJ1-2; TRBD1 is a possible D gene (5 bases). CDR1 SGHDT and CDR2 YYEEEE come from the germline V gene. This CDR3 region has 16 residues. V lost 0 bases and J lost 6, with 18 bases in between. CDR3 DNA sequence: TGTGCCAGCAGCTTGGCGGCAGGGTCCGGGGGTGATGGCTACACCTTC. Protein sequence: CASSLAAGSGGDGYTF.

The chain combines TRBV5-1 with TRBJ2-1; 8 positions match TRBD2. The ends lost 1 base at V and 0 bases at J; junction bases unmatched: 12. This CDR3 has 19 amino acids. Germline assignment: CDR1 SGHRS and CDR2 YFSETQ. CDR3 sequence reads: CASSLTGVSGVSSYNEQFF. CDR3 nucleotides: TGCGCCAGCAGCTTGACTGGGGTTAGCGGGGTCAGCTCCTACAATGAGCAGTTCTTC.

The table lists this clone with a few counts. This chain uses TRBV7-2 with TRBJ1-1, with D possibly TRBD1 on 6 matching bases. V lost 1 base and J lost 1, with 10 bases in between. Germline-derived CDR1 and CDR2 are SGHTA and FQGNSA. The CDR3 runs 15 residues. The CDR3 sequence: CASSLVGARNTEAFF. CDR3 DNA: TGTGCCAGCAGCTTAGTGGGGGCGAGGAACACTGAAGCTTTCTTT.

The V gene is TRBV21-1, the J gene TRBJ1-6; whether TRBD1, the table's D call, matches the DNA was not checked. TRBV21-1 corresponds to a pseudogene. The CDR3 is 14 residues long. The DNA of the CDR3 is TGTGCCAGCAGCAAAGAGGGGATTAATTCACCCCTCCACTTT. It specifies CASSKEGINSPLHF.

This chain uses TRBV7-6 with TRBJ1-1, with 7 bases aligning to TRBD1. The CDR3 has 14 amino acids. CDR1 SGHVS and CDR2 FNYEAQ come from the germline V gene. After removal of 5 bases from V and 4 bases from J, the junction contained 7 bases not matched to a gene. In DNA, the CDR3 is TGTGCCAGCAGCCGAGGGGGCGCCGGCACTGAAGCTTTCTTT. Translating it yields CASSRGGAGTEAFF.

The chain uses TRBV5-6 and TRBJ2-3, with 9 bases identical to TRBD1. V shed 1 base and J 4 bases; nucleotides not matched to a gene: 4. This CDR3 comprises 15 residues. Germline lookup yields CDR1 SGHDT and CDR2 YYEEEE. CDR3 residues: CASSLNRGQADTQYF. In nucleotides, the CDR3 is TGTGCCAGCAGCTTGAACAGGGGGCAGGCAGATACGCAGTATTTT.

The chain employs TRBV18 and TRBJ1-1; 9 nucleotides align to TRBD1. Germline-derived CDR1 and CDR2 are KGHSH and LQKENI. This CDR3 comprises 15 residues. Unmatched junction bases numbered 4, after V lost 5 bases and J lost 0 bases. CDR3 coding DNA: TGTGCCAGCTCAATTGGACAGGGGATGAACACTGAAGCTTTCTTT. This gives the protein CASSIGQGMNTEAFF.

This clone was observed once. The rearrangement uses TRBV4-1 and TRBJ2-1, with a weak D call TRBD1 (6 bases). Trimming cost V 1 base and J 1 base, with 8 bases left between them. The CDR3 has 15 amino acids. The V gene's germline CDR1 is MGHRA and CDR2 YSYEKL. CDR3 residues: CASSQVRGSYNEQFF. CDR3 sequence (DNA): TGCGCCAGCAGCCAAGTGAGGGGGTCCTACAATGAGCAGTTCTTC.

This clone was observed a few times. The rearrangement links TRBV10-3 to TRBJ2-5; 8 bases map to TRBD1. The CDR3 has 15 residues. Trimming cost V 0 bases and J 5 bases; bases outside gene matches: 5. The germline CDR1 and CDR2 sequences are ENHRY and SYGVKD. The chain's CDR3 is CAISESGQGLETQYF. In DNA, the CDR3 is TGTGCCATCAGTGAGTCAGGACAGGGCCTGGAGACCCAGTACTTC.

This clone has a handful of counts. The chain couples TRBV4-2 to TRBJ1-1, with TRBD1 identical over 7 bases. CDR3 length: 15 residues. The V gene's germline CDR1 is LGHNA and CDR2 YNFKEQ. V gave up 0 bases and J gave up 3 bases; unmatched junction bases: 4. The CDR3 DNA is TGTGCCAGCAGCCAAGATCCAACAGGGGACACTGAAGCTTTCTTT. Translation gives CASSQDPTGDTEAFF.

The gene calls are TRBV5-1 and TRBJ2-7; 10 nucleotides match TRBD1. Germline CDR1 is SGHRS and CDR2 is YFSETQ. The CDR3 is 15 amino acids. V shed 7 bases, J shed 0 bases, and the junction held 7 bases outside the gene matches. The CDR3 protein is CASHLTGGDSYEQYF. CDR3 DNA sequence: TGCGCCAGCCACCTGACAGGGGGCGACTCCTACGAGCAGTACTTC.

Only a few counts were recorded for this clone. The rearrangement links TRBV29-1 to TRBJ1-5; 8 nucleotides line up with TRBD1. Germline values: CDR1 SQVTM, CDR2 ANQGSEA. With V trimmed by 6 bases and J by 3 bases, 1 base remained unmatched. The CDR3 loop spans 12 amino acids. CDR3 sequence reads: CSVQGANQPQHF. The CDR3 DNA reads TGCAGCGTCCAGGGGGCCAATCAGCCCCAGCATTTT.

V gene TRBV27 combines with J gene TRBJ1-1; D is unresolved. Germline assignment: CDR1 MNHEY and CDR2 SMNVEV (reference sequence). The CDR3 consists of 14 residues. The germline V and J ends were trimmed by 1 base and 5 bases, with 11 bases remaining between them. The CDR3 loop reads CASSLYGGRTEAFF. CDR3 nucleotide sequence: TGTGCCAGCAGTTTATACGGAGGGAGAACTGAAGCTTTCTTT.

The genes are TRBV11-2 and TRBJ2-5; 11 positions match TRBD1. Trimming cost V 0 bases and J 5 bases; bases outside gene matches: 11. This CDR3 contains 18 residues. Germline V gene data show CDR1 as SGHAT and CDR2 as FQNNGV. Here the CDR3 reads CASSLEGPRTGGVETQYF. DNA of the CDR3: TGTGCCAGCAGCTTAGAAGGCCCACGGACAGGGGGCGTGGAGACCCAGTACTTC.

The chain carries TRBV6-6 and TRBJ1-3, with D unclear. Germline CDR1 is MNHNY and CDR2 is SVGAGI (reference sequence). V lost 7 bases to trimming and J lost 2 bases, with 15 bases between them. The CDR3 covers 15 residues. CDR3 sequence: CASTSSGSPGNTIYF. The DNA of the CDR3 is TGTGCCAGCACCTCGAGCGGGAGTCCTGGAAACACCATATATTTT.

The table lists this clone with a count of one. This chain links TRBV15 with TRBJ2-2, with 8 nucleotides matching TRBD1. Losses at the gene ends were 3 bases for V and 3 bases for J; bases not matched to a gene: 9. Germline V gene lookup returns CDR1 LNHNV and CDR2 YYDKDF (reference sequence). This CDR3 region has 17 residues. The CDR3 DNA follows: TGTGCCACCAGCAGGGGGCCAGGGGGCGGCGACACCGGGGAGCTGTTTTTT. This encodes CATSRGPGGGDTGELFF.

This CDR3 is CASSLLTTHGSPLHF. For the CDR3, the DNA is TGTGCCAGCAGCCTTCTGACGACTCACGGTTCACCCCTCCACTTT. The rearrangement joins TRBV7-2 to TRBJ1-6; D gene uncertain. CDR3 length: 15 amino acids. Per the germline V gene, CDR1 is SGHTA and CDR2 is FQGNSA. Trimming pared 5 bases from V and 9 bases from J, leaving 17 bases between.

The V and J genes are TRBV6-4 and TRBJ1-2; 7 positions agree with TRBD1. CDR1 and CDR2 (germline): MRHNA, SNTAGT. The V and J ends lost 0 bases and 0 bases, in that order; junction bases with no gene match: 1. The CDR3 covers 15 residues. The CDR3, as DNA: TGTGCCAGCAGTGACTCGGGGACAGCTAACTATGGCTACACCTTC. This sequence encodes CASSDSGTANYGYTF.